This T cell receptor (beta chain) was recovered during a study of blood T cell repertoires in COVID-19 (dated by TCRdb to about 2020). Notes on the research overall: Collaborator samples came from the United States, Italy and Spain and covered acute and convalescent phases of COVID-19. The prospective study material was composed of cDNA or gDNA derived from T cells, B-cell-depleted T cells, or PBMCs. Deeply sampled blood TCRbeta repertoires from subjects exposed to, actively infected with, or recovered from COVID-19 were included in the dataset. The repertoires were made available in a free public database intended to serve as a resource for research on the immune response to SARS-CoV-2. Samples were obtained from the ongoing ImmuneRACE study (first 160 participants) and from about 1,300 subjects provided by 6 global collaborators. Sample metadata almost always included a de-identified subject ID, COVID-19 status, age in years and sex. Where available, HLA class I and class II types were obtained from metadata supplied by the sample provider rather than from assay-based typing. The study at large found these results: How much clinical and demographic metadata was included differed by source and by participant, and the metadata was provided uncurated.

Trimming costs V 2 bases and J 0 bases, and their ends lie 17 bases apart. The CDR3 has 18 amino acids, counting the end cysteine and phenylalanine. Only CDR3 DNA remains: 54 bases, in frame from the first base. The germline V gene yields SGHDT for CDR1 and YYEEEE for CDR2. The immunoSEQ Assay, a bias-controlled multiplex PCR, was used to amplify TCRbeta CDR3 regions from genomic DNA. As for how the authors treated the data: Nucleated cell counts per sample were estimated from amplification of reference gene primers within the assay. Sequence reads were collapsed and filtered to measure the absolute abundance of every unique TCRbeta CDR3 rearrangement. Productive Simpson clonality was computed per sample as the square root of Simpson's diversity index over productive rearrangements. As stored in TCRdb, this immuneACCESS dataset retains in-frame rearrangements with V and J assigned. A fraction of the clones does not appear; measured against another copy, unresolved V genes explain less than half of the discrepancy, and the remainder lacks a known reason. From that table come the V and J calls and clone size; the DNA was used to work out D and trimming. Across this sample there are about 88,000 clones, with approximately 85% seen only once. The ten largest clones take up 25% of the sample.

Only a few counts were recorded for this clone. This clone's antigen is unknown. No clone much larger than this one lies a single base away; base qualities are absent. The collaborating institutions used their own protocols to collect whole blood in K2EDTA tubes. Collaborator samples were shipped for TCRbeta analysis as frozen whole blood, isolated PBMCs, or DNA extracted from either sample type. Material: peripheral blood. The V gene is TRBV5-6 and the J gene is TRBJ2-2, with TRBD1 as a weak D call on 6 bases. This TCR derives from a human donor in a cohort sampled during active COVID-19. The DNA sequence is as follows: TGTGCCAGCAGCTTCAGGGGAGTAACGATCGCGAACACCGGGGAGCTGTTTTTT. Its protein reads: CASSFRGVTIANTGELFF.